This T cell receptor (beta chain) was recorded in a study of T cells in localized non-small cell lung cancer. Study observations and caveats: Owing to sequencing of a solitary tumor region, heterogeneity cannot be discounted. Within adjacent lung there appeared a median 57 of the top 100 tumor clones. A denser population of T cells in blood accompanied longer overall survival. Of the tissues analyzed, uninvolved adjacent lung showed maximal T cell clonality, greater than tumor.

The repertoire was sequenced with immunoSEQ multiplex PCR; TCRdb's copy has only in-frame clones and lacks some. Here the sample spans around 36,000 clones, 70% to 80% being singletons. As to this clone: The antigen remains unidentified.

The V and J ends lost 0 bases and 7 bases respectively, with 10 bases between them. CDR3 length equals 14 residues. CDR1 is LGHNA and CDR2 is YNFKEQ in the germline V gene. V and J are TRBV4-2 and TRBJ2-4; possibly TRBD1 for D (5 bases). Sequences were derived from PBMCs, sampled before any cancer treatment. The TCR originated in a woman aged 40 to 75 with stage II squamous cell lung carcinoma. In nucleotides, the CDR3 is TGTGCCAGCAGCCAAGATCAGGGTAGCAACATTCAGTACTTC. Protein sequence: CASSQDQGSNIQYF.